This T cell receptor (beta chain) was obtained from a study of T cells in Graves' hyperthyroidism and ophthalmopathy. Overall study context: The initial diagnosis was the point when peripheral blood was collected, ahead of any treatment. Study-wide points: The model's output predicted ophthalmopathy at a median of about 6.5 months prior to onset.

This clonotype was seen just once. Its antigen is currently unknown. It was RNA transcripts that yielded the amplified TCR beta CDR3 regions. TCR CDR3 underwent first-round RT-PCR with the HTBI primer set. TCRdb reanalysed the multiplex PCR reads using MiXCR and keeps one entry per CDR3 protein. Seen here are fewer than 400,000 distinct CDR3 sequences, 16% observed once, and the top ten hold approximately 31%. Patients aged 18 to 65 had newly diagnosed hyperthyroidism that had lasted under 2 months. Fresh peripheral blood, 9.5 to 10 ml of it, supplied the PBMCs. CDR1 SNHLY and CDR2 FYNNEI come from the germline V gene. The CDR3 length is 15 residues. V trimming: 4 bases; J trimming: 3 bases; junction bases outside the gene matches: 6.

This TCR derives from a man between 25 and 39 years old with Graves' hyperthyroidism. Material for sequencing was blood. This chain joins TRBV2 and TRBJ2-1; TRBD1 agrees at 7 bases. The CDR3 region has the DNA TGTGCCAGCAGTGGGGCTAGGGGGCTCTACAATGAGCAGTTCTTC. Protein product: CASSGARGLYNEQFF.